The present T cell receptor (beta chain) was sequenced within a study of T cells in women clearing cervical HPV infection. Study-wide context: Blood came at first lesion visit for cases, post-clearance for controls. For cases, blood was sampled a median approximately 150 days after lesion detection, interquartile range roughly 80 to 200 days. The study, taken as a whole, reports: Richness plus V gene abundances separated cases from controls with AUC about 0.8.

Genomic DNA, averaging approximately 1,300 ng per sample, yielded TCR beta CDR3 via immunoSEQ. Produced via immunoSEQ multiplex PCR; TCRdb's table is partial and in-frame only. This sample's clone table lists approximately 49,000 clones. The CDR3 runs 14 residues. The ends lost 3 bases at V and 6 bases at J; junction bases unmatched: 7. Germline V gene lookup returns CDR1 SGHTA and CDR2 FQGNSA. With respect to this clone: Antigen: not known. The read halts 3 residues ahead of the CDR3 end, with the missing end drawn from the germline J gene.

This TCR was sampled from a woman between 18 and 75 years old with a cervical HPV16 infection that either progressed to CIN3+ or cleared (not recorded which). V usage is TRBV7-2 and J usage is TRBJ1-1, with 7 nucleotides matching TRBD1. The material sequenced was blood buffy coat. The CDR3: CASSFERGRAEAFF. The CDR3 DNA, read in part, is TGTGCCAGCAGCTTTGAGAGGGGGCGCGCTGAA. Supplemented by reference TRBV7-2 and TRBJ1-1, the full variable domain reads GAGVSQSPSNKVTEKGKDVELRCDPISGHTALYWYRQSLGQGLEFLIYFQGNSAPDKSGLPSDRFSAERTGGSVSTLTIQRTQQEDSAVYLCASSFERGRAEAFFGQGTRLTVV.